These T cell receptor beta chains were read from a single sample in a study of shared clonotypes between healthy human individuals. The repertoire was sequenced with immunoSEQ multiplex PCR; TCRdb's copy has only in-frame clones and lacks some. The table includes roughly 1,500,000 clones, about 98.5% detected once. Source material: naive CD4+ T cells sorted from blood. Every receptor here comes from a man aged 25-45 years in good health. CDR3s include the opening cysteine and the closing phenylalanine or tryptophan. The D gene is left open where the match is weak. A row's size may be missing; if present it is once, few, many or a size class.

V	J	D	size	DNA	CDR3
TRBV15	TRBJ1-1	.	.	TGTGCCACCAGCAGAAACAGGGAAAACACTGAAGCTTTCTTT	CATSRNRENTEAFF
TRBV5-1	TRBJ2-5	TRBD2	.	TGCGCCAGCAGCTCGGGAGGGCCAAAGGGAGAGACCCAGTACTTC	CASSSGGPKGETQYF
TRBV6-5	TRBJ2-7	.	.	TGTGCCAGCAGTTATCAGGGTCTACCCTACGAGCAGTACTTC	CASSYQGLPYEQYF
TRBV5-1	TRBJ2-2	.	once	TGCGCCAGCAATAGGAGAGATCTTAACACCGGGGAGCTGTTTTTT	CASNRRDLNTGELFF
TRBV7-9	TRBJ1-4	TRBD1	once	TGTGCCAGCAACACAGGGGGGGATGAAAAACTGTTTTTT	CASNTGGDEKLFF
TRBV13	TRBJ2-3	.	once	TGTGCCAGCAGCTACTTTAGAGAAGGAGATGTAGGAGGGTCAGATACGCAGTATTTT	CASSYFREGDVGGSDTQYF
TRBV28	TRBJ1-1	.	.	TGTGCCAGCAGTTCCTTAGGACGGAACACTGAAGCTTTCTTT	CASSSLGRNTEAFF
TRBV11-3	TRBJ2-5	TRBD1	.	TGTGCCAGCAGCTCCCCCGGGACAGGGGAGGAAGGAGAGACCCAGTACTTC	CASSSPGTGEEGETQYF
TRBV5-1	TRBJ2-2	.	.	TGCGCCAGCAGCTTCGAAGAGTTCGGGAACACCGGGGAGCTGTTTTTT	CASSFEEFGNTGELFF
TRBV5-1	TRBJ1-1	TRBD1	once	TGCGCCAGCAGCGTCGACAGGGCGCGTGAAGCTTTCTTT	CASSVDRAREAFF
TRBV5-1	TRBJ2-1	TRBD2	.	TGCGCCAGCAGCTTGGGACTAGCGGGTTTTTACAATGAGCAGTTCTTC	CASSLGLAGFYNEQFF
TRBV5-1	TRBJ2-3	TRBD2	.	TGCGCCAGCAGCGGGGGGCTAGCGGGAGTTACCACAGATACGCAGTATTTT	CASSGGLAGVTTDTQYF
TRBV5-1	TRBJ1-1	.	.	TGCGCCAGCAGCTTGGACAGGATTAACACTGAAGCTTTCTTT	CASSLDRINTEAFF
TRBV5-6	TRBJ2-5	.	.	TGTGCCAGCAGCTGGGCGGGACAGCAAGAGACCCAGTACTTC	CASSWAGQQETQYF
TRBV27	TRBJ2-1	TRBD2	once	TGTGCCAGCACAGTCGGGAGGGGGTACAATGAGCAGTTCTTC	CASTVGRGYNEQFF